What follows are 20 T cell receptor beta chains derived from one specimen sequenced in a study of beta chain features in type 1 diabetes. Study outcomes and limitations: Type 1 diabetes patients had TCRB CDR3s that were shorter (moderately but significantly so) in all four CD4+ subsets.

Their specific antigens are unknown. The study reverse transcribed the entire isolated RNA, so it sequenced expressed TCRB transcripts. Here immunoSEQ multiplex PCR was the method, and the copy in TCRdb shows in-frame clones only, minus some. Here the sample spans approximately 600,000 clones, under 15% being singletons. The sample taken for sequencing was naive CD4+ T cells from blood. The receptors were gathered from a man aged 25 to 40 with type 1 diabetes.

CDR3 coding DNA: TGTGCCAGCAGTTTATCCGGGATGACAGAACAACAAGAGACCCAGTACTTC. Protein product: CASSLSGMTEQQETQYF. V is TRBV28 and J is TRBJ2-5, with D possibly being TRBD1 or TRBD2 (5 bases each). The CDR3 runs to 17 residues. V was trimmed by 1 base and J by 2 bases, leaving 17 bases between them. Germline CDR1 MDHEN, CDR2 SYDVKM.

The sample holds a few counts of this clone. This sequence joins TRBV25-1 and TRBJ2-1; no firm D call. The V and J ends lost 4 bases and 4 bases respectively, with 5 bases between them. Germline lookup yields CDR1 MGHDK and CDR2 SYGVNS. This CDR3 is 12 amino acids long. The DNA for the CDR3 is TGTGCCAGCAGTGCCTTTTACAATGAGCAGTTCTTC. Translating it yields CASSAFYNEQFF.

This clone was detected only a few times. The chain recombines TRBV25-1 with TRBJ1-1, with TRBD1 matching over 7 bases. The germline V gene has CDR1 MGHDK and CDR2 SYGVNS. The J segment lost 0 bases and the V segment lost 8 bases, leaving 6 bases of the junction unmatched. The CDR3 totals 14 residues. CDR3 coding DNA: TGTGCCAGCCTCAAACAGGGGCTGAACACTGAAGCTTTCTTT. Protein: CASLKQGLNTEAFF.

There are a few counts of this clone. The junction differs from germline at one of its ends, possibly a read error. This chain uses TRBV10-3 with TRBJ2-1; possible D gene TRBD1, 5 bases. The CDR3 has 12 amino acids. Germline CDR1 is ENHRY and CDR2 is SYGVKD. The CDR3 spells CAISNLGAEPFF. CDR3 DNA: TGTGCCATCAGTAACCTAGGGGCTGAGCCGTTCTTC.

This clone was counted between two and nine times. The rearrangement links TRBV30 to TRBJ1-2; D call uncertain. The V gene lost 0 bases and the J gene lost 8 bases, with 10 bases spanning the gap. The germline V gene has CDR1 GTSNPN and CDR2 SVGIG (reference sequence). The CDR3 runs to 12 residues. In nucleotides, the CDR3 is TGTGCCTGGAGTGTGGGGAGGCGCGGCTACACCTTC. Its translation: CAWSVGRRGYTF. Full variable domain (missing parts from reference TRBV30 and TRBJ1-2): SQTIHQWPATLVQPVGSPLSLECTVEGTSNPNLYWYRQAAGRGLQLLFYSVGIGQISSEVPQNLSASRPQDRQFILSSKKLLLSDSGFYLCAWSVGRRGYTFGSGTRLTVV.

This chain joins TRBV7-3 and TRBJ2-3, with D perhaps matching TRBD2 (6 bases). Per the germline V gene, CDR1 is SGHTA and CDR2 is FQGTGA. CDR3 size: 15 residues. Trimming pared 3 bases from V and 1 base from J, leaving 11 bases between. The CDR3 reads CASSFRLVGTDTQYF. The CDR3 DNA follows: TGTGCCAGCAGCTTCCGACTAGTCGGCACAGATACGCAGTATTTT. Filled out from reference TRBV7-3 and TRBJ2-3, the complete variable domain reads GAGVSQTPSNKVTEKGKYVELRCDPISGHTALYWYRQSLGQGPEFLIYFQGTGAADDSGLPNDRFFAVRPEGSVSTLKIQRTERGDSAVYLCASSFRLVGTDTQYFGPGTRLTVL.

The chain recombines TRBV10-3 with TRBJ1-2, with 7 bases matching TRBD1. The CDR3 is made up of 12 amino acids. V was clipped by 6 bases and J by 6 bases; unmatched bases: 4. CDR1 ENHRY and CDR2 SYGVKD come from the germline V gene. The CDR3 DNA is TGTGCCATCAGAGACAGGGAAGATGGCTACACCTTC. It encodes CAIRDREDGYTF.

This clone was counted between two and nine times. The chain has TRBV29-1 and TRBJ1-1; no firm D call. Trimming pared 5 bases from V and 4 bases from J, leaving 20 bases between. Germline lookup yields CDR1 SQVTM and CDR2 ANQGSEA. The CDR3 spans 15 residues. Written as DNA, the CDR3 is TGCAGCGTTCAAACCACCCGGGGAAGGAGCACTGAAGCTTTCTTT. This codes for CSVQTTRGRSTEAFF.

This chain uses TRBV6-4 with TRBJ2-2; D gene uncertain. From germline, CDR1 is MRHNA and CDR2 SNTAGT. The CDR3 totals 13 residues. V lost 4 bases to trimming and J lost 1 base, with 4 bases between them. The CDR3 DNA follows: TGTGCCAGCAGTGTTATGAACACCGGGGAGCTGTTTTTT. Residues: CASSVMNTGELFF.

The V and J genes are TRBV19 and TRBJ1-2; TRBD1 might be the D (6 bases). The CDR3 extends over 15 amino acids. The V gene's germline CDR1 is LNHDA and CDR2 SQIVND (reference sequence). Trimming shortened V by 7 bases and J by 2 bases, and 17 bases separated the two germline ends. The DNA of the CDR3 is TGTGCCAGTACCCCTCCGGGGGCTTTGAACTATGGCTACACCTTC. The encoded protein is CASTPPGALNYGYTF.

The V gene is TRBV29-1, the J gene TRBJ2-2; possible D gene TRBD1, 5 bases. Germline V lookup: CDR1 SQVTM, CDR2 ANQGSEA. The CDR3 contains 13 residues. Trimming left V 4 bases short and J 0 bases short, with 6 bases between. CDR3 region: CSVVGANTGELFF. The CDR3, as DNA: TGCAGCGTTGTAGGGGCGAACACCGGGGAGCTGTTTTTT.

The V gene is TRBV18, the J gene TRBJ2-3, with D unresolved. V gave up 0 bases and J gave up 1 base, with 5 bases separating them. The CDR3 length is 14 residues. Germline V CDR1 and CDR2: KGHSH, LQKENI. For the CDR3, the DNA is TGTGCCAGCTCACCACCGCTTGGCACAGATACGCAGTATTTT. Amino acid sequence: CASSPPLGTDTQYF.

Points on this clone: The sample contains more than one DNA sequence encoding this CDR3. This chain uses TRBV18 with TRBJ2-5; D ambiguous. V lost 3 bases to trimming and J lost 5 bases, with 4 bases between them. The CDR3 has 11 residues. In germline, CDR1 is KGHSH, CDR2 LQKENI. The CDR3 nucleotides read TGTGCCAGCTCACCCCAGGAGACCCAGTACTTC. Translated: CASSPQETQYF.

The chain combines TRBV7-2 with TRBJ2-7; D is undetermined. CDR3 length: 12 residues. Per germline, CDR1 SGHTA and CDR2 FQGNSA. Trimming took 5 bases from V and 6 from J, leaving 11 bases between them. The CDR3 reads CASSPLPGEQYF. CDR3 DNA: TGTGCCAGCAGCCCCCTCCCCGGCGAGCAGTACTTC.

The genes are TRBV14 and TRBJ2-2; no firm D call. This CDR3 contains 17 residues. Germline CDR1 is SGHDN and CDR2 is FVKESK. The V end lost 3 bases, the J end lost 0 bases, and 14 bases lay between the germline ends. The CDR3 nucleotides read TGTGCCAGCAGCCAGGTCGAAGATACCGCGAACACCGGGGAGCTGTTTTTT. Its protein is CASSQVEDTANTGELFF.

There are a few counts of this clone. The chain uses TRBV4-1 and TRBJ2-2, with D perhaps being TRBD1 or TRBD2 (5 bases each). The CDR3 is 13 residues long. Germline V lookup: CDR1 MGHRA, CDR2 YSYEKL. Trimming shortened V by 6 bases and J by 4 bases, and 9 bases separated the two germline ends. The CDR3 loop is CASRKGTTGELFF. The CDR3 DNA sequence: TGCGCCAGCAGGAAGGGGACCACCGGGGAGCTGTTTTTT.

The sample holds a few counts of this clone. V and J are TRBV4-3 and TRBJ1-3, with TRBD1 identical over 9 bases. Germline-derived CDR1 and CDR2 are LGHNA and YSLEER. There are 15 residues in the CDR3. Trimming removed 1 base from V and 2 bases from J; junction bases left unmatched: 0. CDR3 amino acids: CASSQGDRAGNTIYF. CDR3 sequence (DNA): TGCGCCAGCAGCCAAGGGGACAGGGCTGGAAACACCATATATTTT.

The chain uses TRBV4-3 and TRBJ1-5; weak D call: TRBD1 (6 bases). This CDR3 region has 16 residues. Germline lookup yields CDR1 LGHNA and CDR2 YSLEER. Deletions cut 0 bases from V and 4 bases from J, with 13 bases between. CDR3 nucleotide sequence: TGCGCCAGCAGCCAAGATCGGGCAGGGGTAAATCAGCCCCAGCATTTT. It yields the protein CASSQDRAGVNQPQHF.

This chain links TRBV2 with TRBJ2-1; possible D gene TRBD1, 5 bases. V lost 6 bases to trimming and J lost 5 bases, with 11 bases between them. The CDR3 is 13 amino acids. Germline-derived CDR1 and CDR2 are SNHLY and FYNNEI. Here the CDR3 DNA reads TGTGCCAGCAGAAGGACACCGGACAATGAGCAGTTCTTC. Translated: CASRRTPDNEQFF.

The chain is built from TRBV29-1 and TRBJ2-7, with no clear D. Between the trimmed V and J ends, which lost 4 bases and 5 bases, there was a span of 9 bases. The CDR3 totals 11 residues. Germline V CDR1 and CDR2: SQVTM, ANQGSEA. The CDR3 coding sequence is TGCAGCGTTGGGCAGACTCACGAGCAGTACTTC. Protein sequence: CSVGQTHEQYF.